One and the same sample provided the 4 T cell receptor beta chains below, sequenced in a study of regulatory T cells in long-lasting Graves disease. Time point noted: newly diagnosed GD, antithyroid drugs for less than 3 months. PBMCs were the source of the RNA used for TCR sequencing. Researchers made TCR beta libraries by using iRepertoire HTBI primers and running Arm-PCR on CDR3 regions. Using its own MiXCR run on the multiplex PCR reads, TCRdb lists one record per CDR3 protein. The table shows some 240,000 distinct CDR3 sequences, with roughly 19% occurring only once. The data also belong to a second study, concerning T cells in Graves' hyperthyroidism and ophthalmopathy.

The specimen was peripheral blood mononuclear cells (PBMCs), collected at new diagnosis, from a patient treated with antithyroid drugs. The receptors here all came from a woman under 40 with Graves disease.

This clonotype was detected ten times or more. This chain joins TRBV11-1 and TRBJ1-5; 7 bases fit TRBD1. V was pared by 1 base and J by 0 bases, with 9 bases of the junction left unmatched. The germline gives CDR1 SGHAT, CDR2 FQDESV (reference sequence). The CDR3 runs 18 residues. CDR3 loop: CASSLGDPGQDSNQPQHF. DNA for the CDR3: TGTGCCAGCAGCTTAGGGGATCCAGGACAGGATAGCAATCAGCCCCAGCATTTT.

The chain is built from TRBV6-1 and TRBJ1-2; weak D call: TRBD1 (6 bases). CDR3 length: 14 residues. V was cut by 3 bases and J by 4 bases, with 12 bases left in between. CDR1 is MNHNS, CDR2 SASEGT, per germline. CDR3 bases: TGTGCCAGCAGTGACCGGGACACCTCCTATGGCTACACCTTC. It specifies CASSDRDTSYGYTF.

V gene TRBV7-2 combines with J gene TRBJ2-1; D may be TRBD1 (6 bases). This CDR3 contains 15 residues. Trimming took off 6 bases at V and 4 bases at J, with 16 bases between the two ends. Germline CDR1 is SGHTA and CDR2 is FQGNSA. The CDR3 sequence: CASRPAGGTYNEQFF. CDR3 in DNA: TGTGCCAGCAGACCAGCTGGGGGCACGTACAATGAGCAGTTCTTC.

In regard to this clonotype: This likely came from a read error, as a far larger clone is one base away. The V call is TRBV7-9, the J call TRBJ2-1; 10 nucleotides align to TRBD2. Looked up from germline, CDR1 is SEHNR and CDR2 is FQNEAQ (reference sequence). The CDR3 has 18 residues. CDR3 in amino acids: CTSSLGLAGVSGNNEQFF. DNA for the CDR3: TGTACCAGCAGCTTAGGGCTAGCGGGAGTTTCAGGAAACAATGAGCAGTTCTTC.